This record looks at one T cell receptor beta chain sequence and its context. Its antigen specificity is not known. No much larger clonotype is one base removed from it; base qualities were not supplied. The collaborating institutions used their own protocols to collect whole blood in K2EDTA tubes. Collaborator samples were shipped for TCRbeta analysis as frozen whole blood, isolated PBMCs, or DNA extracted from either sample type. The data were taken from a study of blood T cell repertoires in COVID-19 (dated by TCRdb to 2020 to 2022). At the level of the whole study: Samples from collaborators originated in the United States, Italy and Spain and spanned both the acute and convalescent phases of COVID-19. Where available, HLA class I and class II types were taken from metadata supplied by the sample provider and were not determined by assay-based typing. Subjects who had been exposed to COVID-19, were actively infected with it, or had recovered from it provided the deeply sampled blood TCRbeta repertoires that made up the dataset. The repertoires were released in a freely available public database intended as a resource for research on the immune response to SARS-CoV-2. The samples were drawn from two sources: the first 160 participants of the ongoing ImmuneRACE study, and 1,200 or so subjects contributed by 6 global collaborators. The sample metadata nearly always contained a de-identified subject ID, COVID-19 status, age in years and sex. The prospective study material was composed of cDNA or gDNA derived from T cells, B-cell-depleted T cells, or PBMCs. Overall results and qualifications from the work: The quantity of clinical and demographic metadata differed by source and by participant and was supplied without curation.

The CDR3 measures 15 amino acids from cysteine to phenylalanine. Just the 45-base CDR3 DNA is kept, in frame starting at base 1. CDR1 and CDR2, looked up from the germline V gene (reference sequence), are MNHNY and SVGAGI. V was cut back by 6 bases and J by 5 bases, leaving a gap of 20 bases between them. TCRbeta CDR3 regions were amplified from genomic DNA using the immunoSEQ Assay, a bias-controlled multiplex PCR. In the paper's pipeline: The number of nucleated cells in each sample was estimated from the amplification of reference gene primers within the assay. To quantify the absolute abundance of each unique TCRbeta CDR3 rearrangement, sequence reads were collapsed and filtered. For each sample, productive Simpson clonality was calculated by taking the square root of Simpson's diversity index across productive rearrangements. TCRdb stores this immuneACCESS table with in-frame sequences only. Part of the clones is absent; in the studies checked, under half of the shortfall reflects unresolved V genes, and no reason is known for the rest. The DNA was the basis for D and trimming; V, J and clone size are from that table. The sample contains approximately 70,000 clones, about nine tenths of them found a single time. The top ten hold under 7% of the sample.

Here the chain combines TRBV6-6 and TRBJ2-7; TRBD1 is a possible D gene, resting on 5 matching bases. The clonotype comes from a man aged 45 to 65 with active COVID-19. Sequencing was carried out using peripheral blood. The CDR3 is CASSSPRGRGHEQYF. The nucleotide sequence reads TGTGCCAGCAGCTCCCCACGTGGAAGGGGTCACGAGCAGTACTTC.